A selection of T cell receptor beta chains follows, all from one sample in a study of technical replicates of blood from a few donors. The repertoire was sequenced with immunoSEQ multiplex PCR; TCRdb's copy has only in-frame clones and lacks some. The sample shows around 93,000 clones, about 95% of them seen only once. The sequenced sample was T cells isolated from PBMCs. Receptors were obtained from a human donor in good health. Both conserved end residues are trimmed from each CDR3. Size values are once, few and many counts, or a class for expanded clones, and some rows have none.

V gene	J gene	clone size	CDR3 protein
TRBV4-1	TRBJ1-3	-	ASSQGVMDREGSGNTIY
TRBV5-1	TRBJ2-5	-	ASSGGDPSVRETQY
TRBV6-1	TRBJ1-2	-	ASSDRVANYGYT
TRBV19	TRBJ2-7	-	ASRDGLAGYYEQY
TRBV14	TRBJ1-2	-	ASSPGQNYGYT
TRBV23-1	TRBJ1-1	-	ASSQSRGNTEAF
TRBV29-1	TRBJ1-1	-	SFEGQVYTEAF
TRBV20-1	TRBJ1-4	-	SAGGSEKLF
TRBV4-3	TRBJ2-3	-	ASSQDTGGVDTQY
TRBV12-5	TRBJ2-1	-	ASGLGYGISSYNEQF
TRBV7-9	TRBJ2-3	-	ASKRLAGGFRADTQY
TRBV19	TRBJ2-7	-	ASSAYLRGAYEQY
TRBV28	TRBJ2-1	-	ASSLLGLAGDNEQF
TRBV30	TRBJ1-1	-	AWSADRGAEAF
TRBV4-3	TRBJ1-1	-	ASSQETGGAEAF
TRBV5-6	TRBJ2-7	-	ASSLGAGYEQY
TRBV4-1	TRBJ2-7	-	ASSQGDRENEQY
TRBV9	TRBJ1-5	-	ASSLQGNQPQH
TRBV5-4	TRBJ2-2	-	ASSLAFAGELF
TRBV27	TRBJ1-1	-	ASRPVQFNTEAF
TRBV7-9	TRBJ2-5	-	ASSLVGGAAQETQY
TRBV9	TRBJ2-2	-	ASSVEGGTGELF
TRBV9	TRBJ1-1	-	ASSVVSGGTEAF
TRBV5-8	TRBJ2-1	-	ASSFAGGSYNEQF
TRBV5-4	TRBJ2-3	-	ASSKEGADTQY
TRBV9	TRBJ2-2	-	ASSVVTSGTGELF
TRBV19	TRBJ2-7	-	ASSITPGQGYEQY
TRBV7-2	TRBJ2-7	-	ASSLVHLPTYEQY
TRBV7-2	TRBJ2-1	-	ASSPLGLSSYNEQF
TRBV18	TRBJ1-1	-	ASSQTTQETEAF
TRBV19	TRBJ2-7	once	ASKPGHTASYEQY
TRBV18	TRBJ1-5	-	ASSPGQGNQPQH
TRBV29-1	TRBJ1-1	-	SVVRGLGTEAF
TRBV28	TRBJ2-3	-	ASSLLAGGRDTQY
TRBV19	TRBJ1-6	-	ASSMRKHDNSPLH
TRBV25-1	TRBJ2-1	-	ASSVPGTSGYNEQF
TRBV6-5	TRBJ2-1	-	ASSSFSMDEQF
TRBV6-1	TRBJ1-1	few	ASRAYENTEAF
TRBV7-3	TRBJ1-2	-	ASSITPGQGTYGYT
TRBV27	TRBJ2-7	-	ASSLSTGTSYEQY
TRBV6-5	TRBJ1-1	-	ASRTGSEAF
TRBV13	TRBJ2-5	-	ASSLTGNWSFHETQY
TRBV6-5	TRBJ2-3	-	ASSYSRSSDTQY
TRBV6-5	TRBJ1-1	-	ASSYGEGWSTEAF
TRBV5-1	TRBJ2-7	-	ASSFEGGKSYEQY
TRBV29-1	TRBJ2-1	-	SVEDGQGGLNEQF
TRBV6-4	TRBJ1-2	once	ASSDTRGSGQA
TRBV27	TRBJ2-1	-	ASSLTPLNEQF
TRBV10-3	TRBJ1-3	-	AITMDRDGNTIY
TRBV19	TRBJ2-3	once	ASSSGSTDTQY
TRBV27	TRBJ1-4	-	ASRGRLNEKLF
TRBV5-1	TRBJ2-1	-	ASSPLPTSGTYNEQF
TRBV6-1	TRBJ2-1	once	ASNPNGFGHNEQF
TRBV14	TRBJ2-7	-	ASSLGASPYEQY
TRBV29-1	TRBJ2-3	-	SVEGTEGTDTQY
TRBV9	TRBJ2-7	-	ASSVEPSLLYEQY
TRBV4-3	TRBJ2-2	-	ASSPLVSGELF
TRBV27	TRBJ2-7	-	ASSFSTGSEQY
TRBV7-2	TRBJ2-7	-	ASLSSYEQY